A single sample is the source of the 11 T cell receptor beta chains below, sequenced in a study of neurological immune-mediated disorders. As to time point: technical triplicate 2. TCRdb analysed the 5' RACE reads with MiXCR anew, one entry per CDR3 protein. The table records under 65,000 distinct CDR3 sequences, 24% of them present only once. The sequencing input was PBMCs. All receptors derive from a man between 60 and 75 years old with HTLV-1-associated myelopathy (HAM/TSP).

This clonotype was picked up one time. The rearrangement uses TRBV4-1 and TRBJ1-1; tentative D call: TRBD1 (5 bases). Trimming stripped 7 bases from V and 1 base from J, with 16 bases between. The CDR3 has 15 amino acids. Germline V gives CDR1 MGHRA, CDR2 YSYEKL. DNA of the CDR3: TGCGCCAGCATCCTGGGGCAGGGAGGGAACACTGAAGCTTTCTTT. Translating gives CASILGQGGNTEAFF.

This clonotype occurred many times. The chain combines TRBV5-5 with TRBJ2-2, with TRBD2 identical over 7 bases. The CDR3 contains 16 residues. V was clipped by 0 bases and J by 0 bases; unmatched bases: 2. In germline, CDR1 is SGHKS, CDR2 YYEKEE (reference sequence). The CDR3, as DNA: TGTGCCAGCAGCTTGGTTCTAGCGGCGAACACCGGGGAGCTGTTTTTT. Translation gives CASSLVLAANTGELFF. Using reference TRBV5-5 and TRBJ2-2 for the parts outside the CDR3, the full variable domain is DAGVTQSPTHLIKTRGQQVTLRCSPISGHKSVSWYQQVLGQGPQFIFQYYEKEERGRGNFPDRFSARQFPNYSSELNVNALLLGDSALYLCASSLVLAANTGELFFGEGSRLTVL.

This clonotype appeared many times. CDR3 nucleotides: TGTGCCAGCAGTGAAGCGCACGGGGCCGCCTCACCCCTCCACTTT. It codes for CASSEAHGAASPLHF. The chain carries TRBV2 and TRBJ1-6; a possible D gene is TRBD1 (5 bases). The CDR3 is 15 amino acids. CDR1 SNHLY and CDR2 FYNNEI come from the germline V gene. Trimming stripped 0 bases from V and 10 bases from J, with 13 bases between.

The DNA of the CDR3 is TGTGCCAGCAGGCAAATGGAGGAGACCCAGTACTTC. Protein product: CASRQMEETQYF. The V call is TRBV11-2, the J call TRBJ2-5; D is uncertain. The CDR3 sequence is 12 residues long. V shed 6 bases and J shed 5 bases, with 10 bases lying between them. Germline V gene lookup returns CDR1 SGHAT and CDR2 FQNNGV.

The rearrangement links TRBV25-1 to TRBJ1-5, with D perhaps TRBD1 (5 bases). Germline lookup yields CDR1 MGHDK and CDR2 SYGVNS. This CDR3 spans 18 amino acids. Trimming took 5 bases from V and 1 from J, leaving 21 bases between them. The CDR3 sequence is CASSTSGGPRRSNQPQHF. The CDR3 region has the DNA TGTGCCAGCAGTACTAGTGGGGGACCCAGAAGAAGCAATCAGCCCCAGCATTTT.

Ten or more counts support this clonotype. As DNA, the CDR3 is TGCAGCGTGAGGGACAGGGACCGAAGTGGCTACACCTTC. Translated: CSVRDRDRSGYTF. The rearrangement links TRBV29-1 to TRBJ1-2; 9 nucleotides align to TRBD1. With 6 bases clipped from V and 7 bases from J, the junction kept 9 bases outside the gene matches. The CDR3 runs 13 residues. Germline loops: CDR1 SQVTM, CDR2 ANQGSEA.

This chain joins TRBV24-1 and TRBJ2-1; 9 bases match TRBD2. The CDR3 is made up of 17 amino acids. Germline lookup yields CDR1 KGHDR and CDR2 SFDVKD. J lost 7 bases, V lost 1 base, and 10 bases had no gene match. CDR3 DNA sequence: TGTGCCACCAGTGATTTCGAGGCGGGAGGGGCGGGGAATGAGCAGTTCTTC. Protein: CATSDFEAGGAGNEQFF.

This clonotype showed up many times. This chain uses TRBV20-1 with TRBJ2-2, with 11 nucleotides matching TRBD1. V lost 3 bases and J lost 4; bases outside the gene matches: 4. CDR1 and CDR2 (germline): DFQATT, SNEGSKA (reference sequence). The CDR3 runs to 15 residues. CDR3 residues: CSARLGQGGTGELFF. The CDR3 DNA sequence: TGCAGTGCTAGGTTGGGACAGGGGGGCACCGGGGAGCTGTTTTTT.

The table lists this clonotype with many counts. The rearrangement links TRBV5-1 to TRBJ1-1, with D possibly matching TRBD1 (5 bases). Looked up from germline, CDR1 is SGHRS and CDR2 is YFSETQ. Trimming stripped 1 base from V and 1 base from J, with 11 bases between. The length of the CDR3 is 15 residues. The DNA for the CDR3 is TGCGCCAGCAGCTTGCGAGGGGAGGAGAACACTGAAGCTTTCTTT. The encoded protein is CASSLRGEENTEAFF.

The rearrangement joins TRBV18 to TRBJ2-2; 16 bases match TRBD2. The CDR3 spans 21 residues. V was clipped by 2 bases and J by 4 bases; unmatched bases: 13. Germline V lookup: CDR1 KGHSH, CDR2 LQKENI. CDR3: CASSPWRGTSGRAHGTGELFF. CDR3 in DNA: TGTGCCAGCTCACCATGGAGAGGGACTAGCGGGAGGGCCCATGGCACCGGGGAGCTGTTTTTT.

By share, this clonotype counts as medium-sized. This chain uses TRBV4-2 with TRBJ1-2; D possibly corresponds to TRBD1 (6 bases). This CDR3 comprises 16 residues. Trimming pared 0 bases from V and 4 bases from J, leaving 15 bases between. Germline values: CDR1 LGHNA, CDR2 YNFKEQ. The CDR3 region has the DNA TGTGCCAGCAGCCAAGATGGGACTGGACAGACCTATGGCTACACCTTC. Protein product: CASSQDGTGQTYGYTF.